What follows are 24 T cell receptor beta chains derived from one specimen sequenced in a study of OX40 agonist ivuxolimab in advanced cancers. Receptors were amplified or captured by the immunoSEQ multiplex PCR assay. Here the immuneACCESS table is served through TCRdb, limited to in-frame sequences with V and J called. Missing clones are a known gap in these copies; in checked studies unresolved V genes cover under half, and the rest lacks a known reason. In all, the sample holds 45,000 or so clones, and around 82% of those were seen once. The ten most abundant clones make up roughly 2.2% of the sample. This material consisted of CD4+ or CD8+ T cells sorted from blood, taken in a trial of the OX40 agonist ivuxolimab. These receptors came from an adult with an advanced solid tumor such as melanoma, head and neck, liver or kidney cancer.

The chain couples TRBV30 to TRBJ1-2; D unclear. Germline CDR1 is GTSNPN and CDR2 is SVGIG (reference sequence). This CDR3 has 14 amino acids. Trimming pared 4 bases from V and 2 bases from J, leaving 14 bases between. The CDR3: CAWIDTDTNYGYTF. CDR3 coding DNA: TGTGCCTGGATCGACACCGACACAAACTATGGCTACACCTTC.

V gene TRBV29-1 combines with J gene TRBJ2-3; D may be TRBD2 (6 bases). Germline V CDR1 and CDR2: SQVTM, ANQGSEA. The CDR3 extends over 14 amino acids. V lost 7 bases, J lost 2 bases, and 16 bases lay in between. The CDR3 spells CSAPRGTFTDTQYF. Written as DNA, the CDR3 is TGCAGCGCCCCTCGGGGGACCTTCACAGATACGCAGTATTTT.

The table lists this clone with a count of one. This chain uses TRBV7-8 with TRBJ2-1; TRBD1 matches 8 bases. Germline trimming cut 4 bases from V and 1 base from J; bases unmatched to any gene: 9. This CDR3 is built from 17 residues. Germline V lookup: CDR1 SGHVS, CDR2 FQNEAQ. The CDR3 reads CASSSGQGYDSYNEQFF. CDR3 bases: TGTGCCAGCAGCTCCGGACAGGGATACGATTCCTACAATGAGCAGTTCTTC.

This clone was seen just once. This rearrangement joins TRBV5-7 to TRBJ1-3; D not resolved. TRBV5-7 is an ORF, and what it does is uncertain. The CDR3 has 15 amino acids. The germline V and J ends were trimmed by 0 bases and 4 bases, with 11 bases remaining between them. DNA for the CDR3: TGTGCCAGCAGCTTGGGACGTTTGTTCGGAAACACCATATATTTT. It codes for CASSLGRLFGNTIYF.

Only one count was recorded for this clone. The chain carries TRBV18 and TRBJ1-5, with 7 bases matching TRBD1. This CDR3 region has 14 residues. CDR1 KGHSH and CDR2 LQKENI come from the germline V gene. Trimming at V came to 4 bases and at J to 6 bases, leaving 6 bases not matched to a gene. CDR3 residues: CASSLRQGTQPQHF. The CDR3 DNA is TGTGCCAGCTCACTGAGACAGGGCACTCAGCCCCAGCATTTT.

The rearrangement uses TRBV6-5 and TRBJ2-3; D tentatively reads TRBD1 or TRBD2 (5 bases each). The CDR3 runs to 14 residues. In germline, CDR1 is MNHEY, CDR2 SVGAGI. The V and J ends lost 2 bases and 2 bases respectively, with 8 bases between them. CDR3 sequence reads: CASSYGGDTDTQYF. CDR3 sequence (DNA): TGTGCCAGCAGTTACGGGGGAGACACAGATACGCAGTATTTT.

The chain couples TRBV28 to TRBJ1-4; 8 positions agree with TRBD1. The CDR3 spans 14 residues. CDR1 is MDHEN and CDR2 is SYDVKM in the germline V gene. V was clipped by 5 bases and J by 2 bases; unmatched bases: 1. CDR3 loop: CASSPGGTNEKLFF. Written as DNA, the CDR3 is TGTGCCAGCAGTCCAGGGGGCACTAATGAAAAACTGTTTTTT.

V gene TRBV30 combines with J gene TRBJ2-7; D might be TRBD1 or TRBD2, each matching 5 bases. This CDR3 region has 14 residues. Between the trimmed V and J ends, which lost 0 bases and 6 bases, there was a span of 15 bases. CDR1 is GTSNPN, CDR2 SVGIG, per germline (reference sequence). CDR3 in amino acids: CAWSVGQGAGEQYF. The CDR3 region has the DNA TGTGCCTGGAGTGTAGGGCAGGGAGCAGGCGAGCAGTACTTC.

The chain is built from TRBV2 and TRBJ2-7; D gene unclear. Deletions cut 8 bases from V and 2 bases from J, with 13 bases between. The CDR3 totals 13 residues. Germline-derived CDR1 and CDR2 are SNHLY and FYNNEI. The CDR3 loop is CASVGTSTYEQYF. CDR3 coding DNA: TGTGCCAGCGTTGGTACCAGCACCTACGAGCAGTACTTC.

The sample holds one count of this clone. The V and J genes are TRBV6-1 and TRBJ2-3; D not certain. Trimming left V 2 bases short and J 0 bases short, with 9 bases between. The CDR3 has 15 amino acids. The germline V gene has CDR1 MNHNS and CDR2 SASEGT. As DNA, the CDR3 is TGTGCCAGCAGTGAAACTGCGGCTAGCACAGATACGCAGTATTTT. Residues: CASSETAASTDTQYF.

The count of this clone is one. The chain carries TRBV7-6 and TRBJ2-1; 8 nucleotides match TRBD1. The CDR3 totals 11 residues. Germline CDR1 is SGHVS and CDR2 is FNYEAQ. Trimming removed 5 bases from V and 12 bases from J; junction bases left unmatched: 3. The CDR3 sequence is CASSHGTGQFF. In DNA form, the CDR3 reads TGTGCCAGCAGCCATGGGACAGGGCAGTTCTTC.

The chain uses TRBV18 and TRBJ1-2, with 12 bases lining up with TRBD1. This CDR3 region has 16 residues. Trimming took 2 bases from V and 5 from J; bases not matched to a gene: 6. Germline V gene lookup returns CDR1 KGHSH and CDR2 LQKENI. CDR3 protein: CASSPSGTGGEYGYTF. CDR3 nucleotide sequence: TGTGCCAGCTCACCATCCGGGACAGGGGGCGAGTATGGCTACACCTTC.

The chain carries TRBV5-1 and TRBJ2-3, with 13 bases matching TRBD2. Germline loops: CDR1 SGHRS, CDR2 YFSETQ. The V gene end was trimmed by 4 bases and the J gene end by 0 bases; junction bases not matched to a gene: 11. The CDR3 is made up of 19 amino acids. CDR3 nucleotides: TGCGCCAGCAGCCCCTCACTAGCGGGGGGGTATTCTAGCACAGATACGCAGTATTTT. The encoded protein is CASSPSLAGGYSSTDTQYF.

V is TRBV10-1 and J is TRBJ2-1; D remains unclear. Trimming shortened V by 0 bases and J by 12 bases, and 12 bases separated the two germline ends. The germline CDR1 and CDR2 sequences are WNHNN and SYGVQD (reference sequence). The CDR3 consists of 13 residues. The DNA of the CDR3 is TGCGCCAGCAGTGAGTCAAGAGCGACTGTGCAGTTCTTC. It specifies CASSESRATVQFF.

On this clone itself: This sample also contains other DNA sequences that code for the same CDR3. The rearrangement links TRBV30 to TRBJ2-3; tentative D call: TRBD2 (5 bases). CDR1 and CDR2 from the germline V gene are GTSNPN and SVGIG (reference sequence). This CDR3 is built from 12 residues. V was shortened by 0 bases and J by 6 bases, with 7 bases between the two germline ends. The CDR3 loop reads CAWSVGGDTQYF. The CDR3 bases are TGTGCCTGGAGTGTAGGCGGGGATACGCAGTATTTT.

The V and J genes are TRBV10-1 and TRBJ2-5; D gene uncertain. The CDR3 consists of 13 residues. V lost 0 bases to trimming and J lost 5 bases, with 7 bases between them. Germline values: CDR1 WNHNN, CDR2 SYGVQD (reference sequence). CDR3 DNA: TGCGCCAGCAGTGAGTCGACTGGGGAGACCCAGTACTTC. Translation: CASSESTGETQYF.

This clone was counted once. The chain uses TRBV15 and TRBJ2-7, with D possibly being TRBD1 (6 bases). V lost 2 bases, J lost 3 bases, and 8 bases lay in between. CDR3 length: 13 amino acids. CDR1 is LNHNV and CDR2 is YYDKDF in the germline V gene (reference sequence). CDR3 DNA: TGTGCCACCAGCAGAAGGACAGACTACGAGCAGTACTTC. Translating it yields CATSRRTDYEQYF.

The J gene is TRBJ1-1, the V gene TRBV9, with a possible D match to TRBD1 (5 bases). The V and J ends lost 0 bases and 6 bases respectively, with 9 bases between them. This CDR3 is built from 13 residues. Germline CDR1 is SGDLS and CDR2 is YYNGEE. The CDR3 is CASSVVQGSEAFF. In DNA form, the CDR3 reads TGTGCCAGCAGCGTAGTTCAGGGCTCTGAAGCTTTCTTT.

This sequence joins TRBV6-6 and TRBJ1-1; D is ambiguous. The V and J ends lost 7 bases and 6 bases respectively, with 15 bases between them. CDR3 length: 13 residues. Germline V gene lookup returns CDR1 MNHNY and CDR2 SVGAGI (reference sequence). The CDR3 reads CASNLAGSAEAFF. DNA of the CDR3: TGTGCCAGCAACCTTGCGGGGAGCGCTGAAGCTTTCTTT.

V and J are TRBV25-1 and TRBJ1-2; D not certain. Trimming pared 6 bases from V and 0 bases from J, leaving 11 bases between. Looked up from germline, CDR1 is MGHDK and CDR2 is SYGVNS. This CDR3 comprises 14 residues. The chain's CDR3 is CASSLRGANYGYTF. CDR3 DNA: TGTGCCAGCAGCCTACGGGGAGCTAACTATGGCTACACCTTC.

J is TRBJ2-2 and V is TRBV5-6, with 10 bases matching TRBD1. The V segment lost 0 bases and the J segment 5 bases; nucleotides outside the gene matches: 4. CDR3 length: 16 residues. From germline, CDR1 is SGHDT and CDR2 YYEEEE. The CDR3 region is CASSLDGTGVTGELFF. The CDR3 bases are TGTGCCAGCAGCTTGGACGGGACAGGGGTTACCGGGGAGCTGTTTTTT.

This clone has only a few counts. CDR3 region: CASSLGGGNTEAFF. Written as DNA, the CDR3 is TGTGCCAGCAGCTTGGGGGGCGGCAACACTGAAGCTTTCTTT. This chain connects TRBV5-5 to TRBJ1-1; D is possibly TRBD1 (5 bases). Trimming removed 0 bases at V and 2 bases at J, with 8 bases between. The CDR3 consists of 14 residues. CDR1 and CDR2 from the germline V gene are SGHKS and YYEKEE (reference sequence).

The rearrangement uses TRBV10-3 and TRBJ2-1; possibly TRBD1 or TRBD2 for D (6 bases each). Trimming cost V 7 bases and J 5 bases, with 18 bases left between them. The CDR3 loop spans 15 amino acids. The germline V gene encodes CDR1 ENHRY and CDR2 SYGVKD. The CDR3 protein is CAIKDRGGGNNEQFF. The CDR3 bases are TGTGCCATCAAAGATAGAGGGGGAGGCAACAATGAGCAGTTCTTC.

The rearrangement uses TRBV7-6 and TRBJ2-1; D possibly matches TRBD1 or TRBD2 (5 bases each). Trimming removed 5 bases at V and 4 bases at J, with 15 bases between. From germline, CDR1 is SGHVS and CDR2 FNYEAQ. This CDR3 is 15 amino acids long. The CDR3 region is CASSRNTGTYNEQFF. The CDR3 region has the DNA TGTGCCAGCAGCCGAAACACCGGGACGTACAATGAGCAGTTCTTC.